This T cell receptor (beta chain) was observed in a study of shared clonotypes between healthy human individuals. In the study overall: Three CD4 naive, three CD4 memory, two CD8 naive and one CD8 memory plate were used per donor.

Germline CDR1 reads KGHSH; CDR2 reads LQKENI. The CDR3 covers 15 residues. V was pared by 3 bases and J by 6 bases, with 17 bases between. Deep level was the assay's run setting. Genomic DNA from each subset was divided evenly over several immunoSEQ plates. Profiling relied on immunoSEQ multiplex PCR, and the TCRdb table lists in-frame clones only, not all of them. This sample yields some 2,100,000 clones, of which approximately 95% are seen a single time; approximately 0.13% belongs to the top ten. The receptor's source is a man between 18 and 29 years old in good health. Sequences were obtained from naive CD4+ T cells sorted from blood. The subset was: CD45RA+ positively selected. This sequence joins TRBV18 and TRBJ1-2; perhaps TRBD1 as D (5 bases). The CDR3: CASSPGLAGLHGYTF. The CDR3, as DNA: TGTGCCAGCTCACCGGGGCTTGCAGGTTTGCATGGCTACACCTTC.